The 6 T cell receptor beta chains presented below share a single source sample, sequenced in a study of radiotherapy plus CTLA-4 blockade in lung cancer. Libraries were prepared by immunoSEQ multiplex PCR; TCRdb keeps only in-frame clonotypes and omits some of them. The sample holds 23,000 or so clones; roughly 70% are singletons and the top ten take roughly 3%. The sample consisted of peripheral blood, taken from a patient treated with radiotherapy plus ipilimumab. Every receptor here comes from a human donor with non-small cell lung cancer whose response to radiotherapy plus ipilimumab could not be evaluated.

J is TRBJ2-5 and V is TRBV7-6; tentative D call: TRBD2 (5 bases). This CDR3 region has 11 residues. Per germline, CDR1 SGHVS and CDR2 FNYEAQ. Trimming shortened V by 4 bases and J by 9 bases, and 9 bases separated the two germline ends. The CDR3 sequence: CASSSDGAQYF. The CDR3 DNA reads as TGTGCCAGCAGCTCCGACGGGGCCCAGTACTTC.

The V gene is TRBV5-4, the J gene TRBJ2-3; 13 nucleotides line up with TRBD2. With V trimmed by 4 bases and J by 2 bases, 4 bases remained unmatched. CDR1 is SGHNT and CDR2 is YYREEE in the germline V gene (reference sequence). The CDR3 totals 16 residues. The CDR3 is CASSPGLAGLTDTQYF. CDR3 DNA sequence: TGTGCCAGCAGCCCGGGACTAGCGGGACTCACAGATACGCAGTATTTT.

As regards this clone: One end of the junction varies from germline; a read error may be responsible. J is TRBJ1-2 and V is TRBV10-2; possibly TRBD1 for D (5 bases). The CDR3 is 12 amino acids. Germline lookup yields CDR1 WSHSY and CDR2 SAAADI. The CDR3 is CASSGPGGGPSF. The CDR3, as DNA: TGCGCCAGCAGTGGGCCCGGGGGTGGGCCGTCGTTC.

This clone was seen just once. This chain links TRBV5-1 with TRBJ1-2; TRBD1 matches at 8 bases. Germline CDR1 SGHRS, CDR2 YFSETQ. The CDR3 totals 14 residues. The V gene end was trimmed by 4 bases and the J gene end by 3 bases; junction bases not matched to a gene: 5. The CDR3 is CASSHDRGDYGYTF. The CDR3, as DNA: TGCGCCAGCAGCCACGACAGGGGAGACTATGGCTACACCTTC.

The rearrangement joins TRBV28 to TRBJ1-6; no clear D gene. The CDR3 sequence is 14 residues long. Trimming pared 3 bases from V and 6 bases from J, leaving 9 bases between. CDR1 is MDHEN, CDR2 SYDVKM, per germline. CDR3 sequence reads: CASSLRQLNSPLHF. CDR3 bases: TGTGCCAGCAGTTTGCGGCAGCTTAATTCACCCCTCCACTTT.

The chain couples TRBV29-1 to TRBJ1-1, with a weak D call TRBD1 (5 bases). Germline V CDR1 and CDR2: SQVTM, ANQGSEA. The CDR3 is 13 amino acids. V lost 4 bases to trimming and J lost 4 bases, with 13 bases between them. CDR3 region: CSVVVGGGTEAFF. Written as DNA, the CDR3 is TGCAGCGTTGTGGTGGGGGGGGGCACTGAAGCTTTCTTT.